These 27 T cell receptor beta chains share one sample of origin, sequenced in a study of T cell repertoires in cytomegalovirus infection. TCRdb re-derived calls from the reads in MiXCR, one entry per CDR3 protein. The sample consists of some 920,000 distinct CDR3 sequences, roughly 31% of them appearing once. Their antigens remain unidentified. The input for sequencing was cultured CD8+ T cells from PBMCs, taken from culture after CMV antigen stimulation. The receptors originated from a human donor in good health (CMV status not recorded). Some clones in this sample may be carry-over from other donors' samples.

V usage is TRBV18 and J usage is TRBJ2-5; 7 bases fit TRBD2. The length of the CDR3 is 12 residues. With 3 bases clipped from V and 10 bases from J, the junction kept 5 bases outside the gene matches. The germline CDR1 and CDR2 sequences are KGHSH and LQKENI. The CDR3 is CASSPPRGVQYF. The DNA of the CDR3 is TGTGCCAGCTCACCCCCCCGGGGGGTCCAGTACTTC.

Of note for this clonotype: A much larger clone lies one base from this, so it may be a read error. Without the conserved terminal phenylalanine or tryptophan, this CDR3 likely stems from a read error. The chain uses TRBV7-2 and TRBJ2-5; TRBD2 matches at 15 bases. CDR1 and CDR2 from the germline V gene are SGHTA and FQGNSA. The CDR3 is 18 amino acids. Trimming took 5 bases from V and 2 from J; bases not matched to a gene: 9. In nucleotides, the CDR3 is TGTGCCAGCAGCCCTCGGACTAGCGGGGGGGTTGGGCAAGAGACCCAGTACTCC. It codes for CASSPRTSGGVGQETQYS.

Points on this clonotype: A read error may be the cause here, since a much bigger clone is one base away. V gene TRBV7-2 combines with J gene TRBJ1-6; a weak D match, TRBD1 (5 bases). This CDR3 region has 17 residues. Germline CDR1 and CDR2: SGHTA and FQGNSA. CDR3 DNA sequence: TGTGCCGGCAGCTTAGGGGTCAGGCCCCGCAATAATTCACCCCTCCACTTT. Encoded protein: CAGSLGVRPRNNSPLHF.

The table lists this clonotype with a few counts. The chain employs TRBV24-1 and TRBJ2-3; the D gene is possibly TRBD2 (5 bases). This CDR3 contains 16 residues. Germline V CDR1 and CDR2: KGHDR, SFDVKD. V lost 0 bases, J lost 8 bases, and 17 bases lay in between. The CDR3 DNA follows: TGTGCCACCAGTGATTTGCAGGATCCGTCCCGGGGTACGCAGTATTTT. Its protein is CATSDLQDPSRGTQYF.

This clonotype was recorded many times. The rearrangement links TRBV7-6 to TRBJ1-1; D is uncertain. V was cut by 2 bases and J by 10 bases, with 14 bases left in between. The CDR3 runs to 13 residues. The germline CDR1 and CDR2 sequences are SGHVS and FNYEAQ. DNA of the CDR3: TGTGCCAGCAGCTTAAACGGGCGGATAAGAGCTTTCTTT. Translating it yields CASSLNGRIRAFF.

The J gene is TRBJ2-1, the V gene TRBV6-1; 9 bases line up with TRBD1. Germline lookup yields CDR1 MNHNS and CDR2 SASEGT. The CDR3 totals 17 residues. The V segment lost 4 bases and the J segment 7 bases; nucleotides outside the gene matches: 14. CDR3 residues: CASSVPGQGPEENEQFF. CDR3 coding DNA: TGTGCCAGCAGTGTCCCGGGACAGGGTCCAGAGGAAAATGAGCAGTTCTTC.

V and J are TRBV23-1 and TRBJ2-7; D may be TRBD2 (5 bases). TRBV23-1 is an ORF; its function is uncertain. Deletions cut 4 bases from V and 0 bases from J, with 16 bases between. The CDR3 consists of 16 residues. Here the CDR3 reads CASSPGEYAFSYEQYV. DNA for the CDR3: TGCGCCAGCAGTCCCGGGGAGTATGCCTTCTCCTACGAGCAGTACGTC.

This clonotype has at least ten counts. The V call is TRBV7-8, the J call TRBJ2-1; D gene ambiguous. This CDR3 has 12 residues. The ends were cut back, 3 bases at V and 7 bases at J, with 7 bases in the middle. Germline V gives CDR1 SGHVS, CDR2 FQNEAQ. DNA of the CDR3: TGTGCCAGCAGCTTTATCGTTAATGAGCAGTTCTTC. It specifies CASSFIVNEQFF.

The V gene is TRBV13, the J gene TRBJ1-1; D gene ambiguous. CDR1 PRHDT and CDR2 FYEKMQ come from the germline V gene (reference sequence). The CDR3 covers 15 residues. The V end lost 7 bases, the J end lost 2 bases, and 17 bases lay between the germline ends. CDR3 sequence: CASTPSDRYNTEAFF. Here the CDR3 DNA reads TGTGCCAGCACCCCTTCGGATCGTTACAACACTGAAGCTTTCTTT.

In this sample, this clonotype turned up a few times. V is TRBV7-2 and J is TRBJ2-3; weak D call: TRBD1 (5 bases). This CDR3 contains 15 residues. Germline V CDR1 and CDR2: SGHTA, FQGNSA. The V and J ends lost 2 bases and 2 bases respectively, with 11 bases between them. The CDR3 region has the DNA TGTGCCAGCAGCTTAAAGGGGTATGTCACAGATACGCAGTATTTT. This gives the protein CASSLKGYVTDTQYF.

This clonotype appeared many times. This chain connects TRBV6-2 or TRBV6-3 to TRBJ2-2; D is undetermined. With 10 bases removed from V and 2 bases from J, the gap between germline ends came to 11 bases. The CDR3 is 13 amino acids. Per germline, CDR1 MNHEY and CDR2 SVGEGT. For the CDR3, the DNA is TGTGCCACCGAACAGATAAACACCGGGGAGCTGTTTTTT. This encodes CATEQINTGELFF.

This rearrangement joins TRBV6-6 to TRBJ2-7; perhaps TRBD1 as D (6 bases). V was clipped by 10 bases and J by 2 bases, with 12 bases between them. The CDR3 runs 12 residues. Per the germline V gene, CDR1 is MNHNY and CDR2 is SVGAGI (reference sequence). Here the CDR3 reads CATEGGAYEQYV. For the CDR3, the DNA is TGTGCCACCGAAGGGGGAGCCTACGAGCAGTACGTC.

The J gene is TRBJ1-2, the V gene TRBV7-9, with D tentatively TRBD1 (6 bases). Per germline, CDR1 SEHNR and CDR2 FQNEAQ (reference sequence). Between the trimmed V and J ends, which lost 4 bases and 0 bases, there was a span of 12 bases. This CDR3 is built from 15 residues. This chain's CDR3 is CASSSPGDTNYGYTF. The CDR3 DNA reads TGTGCCAGCAGCTCTCCAGGGGACACTAACTATGGCTACACCTTC.

The V and J genes are TRBV6-6 and TRBJ2-7; 7 bases match TRBD1. This CDR3 has 13 amino acids. Germline loops: CDR1 MNHNY, CDR2 SVGAGI (reference sequence). V shed 4 bases and J 6 bases; nucleotides not matched to a gene: 6. In DNA form, the CDR3 reads TGTGCCAGCAGTTCTAAGGGGGCGGGCGAGCAGTACGTC. Translating it yields CASSSKGAGEQYV.

J is TRBJ2-6 and V is TRBV27, with D possibly TRBD2 on 5 matching bases. The germline CDR1 and CDR2 sequences are MNHEY and SMNVEV (reference sequence). V lost 2 bases, J lost 2 bases, and 10 bases lay in between. The CDR3 is 16 residues long. CDR3: CASSLLDGTGANVLTF. CDR3 bases: TGTGCCAGCAGTTTACTTGACGGGACTGGGGCCAACGTCCTGACTTTC.

This clonotype was observed a handful of times. The V gene is TRBV6-5, the J gene TRBJ2-1; D is ambiguous. Germline loops: CDR1 MNHEY, CDR2 SVGAGI. This CDR3 contains 12 residues. V lost 7 bases and J 13 bases, leaving 17 bases between the germline ends. The CDR3 DNA sequence: TGTGCCAGCACCGATTCCTACAGATATCAGTTCTTC. Translating it yields CASTDSYRYQFF.

The chain carries TRBV2 and TRBJ2-7; 8 bases match TRBD1. This CDR3 is built from 16 residues. V lost 4 bases and J lost 1; bases outside the gene matches: 9. The V gene's germline CDR1 is SNHLY and CDR2 FYNNEI. The CDR3 DNA sequence: TGTGCCAGCAGTGTCCCTGGACAGGGACCATCCTACGAGCAGTACTTC. Translating it yields CASSVPGQGPSYEQYF.

The V and J genes are TRBV6-2 or TRBV6-3 and TRBJ1-6; D call uncertain. V was clipped by 2 bases and J by 14 bases, with 10 bases between them. The CDR3 length is 12 residues. Per germline, CDR1 MNHEY and CDR2 SVGEGT. CDR3 in amino acids: CASSYAQLTLHF. The CDR3 DNA is TGTGCCAGCAGTTACGCACAACTAACCCTCCACTTT.

The J gene is TRBJ2-4, the V gene TRBV20-1; 12 bases align to TRBD2. Germline CDR1 DFQATT, CDR2 SNEGSKA (reference sequence). The CDR3 sequence is 20 residues long. Trimming took 1 base from V and 0 from J; bases not matched to a gene: 13. The CDR3 loop reads CSARVGPGTSGFLAKNIQYF. The CDR3 nucleotides read TGCAGTGCTAGAGTGGGTCCCGGGACTAGCGGGTTCCTAGCCAAAAACATTCAGTACTTC.

V usage is TRBV12-3 or TRBV12-4 and J usage is TRBJ2-1; 8 bases are a match to TRBD2. V dropped 3 bases and J dropped 3; count of bases not matched to a gene: 4. The CDR3 totals 15 residues. CDR3 sequence reads: CASSFGGGNYNEQFF. CDR3 DNA sequence: TGTGCCAGCAGTTTCGGGGGGGGGAACTACAATGAGCAGTTCTTC.

There are a few counts of this clonotype. The chain is built from TRBV12-3 or TRBV12-4 and TRBJ1-1, with a possible D match to TRBD1 (5 bases). There are 16 residues in the CDR3. V was trimmed by 5 bases and J by 0 bases, leaving 16 bases between them. DNA for the CDR3: TGTGCCAGCAGTGTCGACAACAGGTACCTGAACACTGAAGCTTTCTTT. Translating it yields CASSVDNRYLNTEAFF.

This clonotype was seen a handful of times. CDR3 sequence (DNA): TGTGCCAGCAGTTTGAACGACAGGTACACTGAAGCTTTCTTT. It encodes CASSLNDRYTEAFF. This chain links TRBV12-3 or TRBV12-4 with TRBJ1-1, with a possible D match to TRBD1 (6 bases). V was pared by 3 bases and J by 3 bases, with 11 bases between. The CDR3 is made up of 14 amino acids.

The chain is built from TRBV7-2 and TRBJ1-3, with 8 nucleotides matching TRBD1. The CDR3 is 15 amino acids. CDR1 is SGHTA, CDR2 FQGNSA, per germline. V shed 6 bases, J shed 0 bases, and the junction held 4 bases outside the gene matches. Here the CDR3 DNA reads TGTGCCAGCAGTCCCGGGACAGGCTCTGGAAACACCATATATTTT. Amino acids: CASSPGTGSGNTIYF.

The sample holds a few counts of this clonotype. This chain uses TRBV7-3 with TRBJ2-2; D remains unclear. The CDR3 runs 12 residues. Germline loops: CDR1 SGHTA, CDR2 FQGTGA. The V and J ends lost 5 bases and 8 bases respectively, with 9 bases between them. The CDR3 DNA reads as TGTGCCAGCAGCGGCTTCACTGGGGAGCTGTTTTTT. Translation gives CASSGFTGELFF.

This clonotype showed up many times. The J gene is TRBJ2-3, the V gene TRBV5-4; the D gene could be TRBD1 or TRBD2 (6 bases each). V lost 0 bases and J lost 2, with 13 bases in between. Per germline, CDR1 SGHNT and CDR2 YYREEE (reference sequence). CDR3 length equals 16 residues. CDR3 in amino acids: CASSLEGGDLTDTQYF. As DNA, the CDR3 is TGTGCCAGCAGCTTGGAGGGGGGCGACCTCACAGATACGCAGTATTTT.

About this clonotype itself: Sequence at one end of the junction differs from germline and may be a read error. V usage is TRBV12-3 or TRBV12-4 and J usage is TRBJ2-1; 11 nucleotides line up with TRBD2. The CDR3 spans 15 residues. CDR3 sequence reads: CASSLAGGSQAEQFF. CDR3 DNA: TGTGCCAGCAGTCTAGCGGGGGGCTCTCAGGCGGAGCAGTTCTTC.

This chain joins TRBV19 and TRBJ2-6; D is unclear. This CDR3 comprises 12 residues. Germline V gene data show CDR1 as LNHDA and CDR2 as SQIVND (reference sequence). CDR3 loop: CTTISGANVLTF. CDR3 DNA sequence: TGTACCACCATCTCTGGGGCCAACGTCCTGACTTTC.